The 15 T cell receptor beta chains reported below all come from one sample, sequenced in a study of control samples from healthy donors and cancer patients. The data were produced by immunoSEQ multiplex PCR, yet TCRdb's version contains in-frame clones alone and is incomplete. This repertoire shows about 35,000 clones, about 86% found once; its top ten account for 1.6%. The sample consisted of PBMCs. The receptors come from a woman in her thirties or forties with lung cancer.

The V and J genes are TRBV19 and TRBJ1-1; a weak D match, TRBD1 (5 bases). Germline V gene data show CDR1 as LNHDA and CDR2 as SQIVND (reference sequence). V lost 3 bases and J 0 bases, leaving 8 bases between the germline ends. CDR3 length: 14 residues. The CDR3 reads CASSMGQMNTEAFF. The CDR3 coding sequence is TGTGCCAGTAGTATGGGGCAGATGAACACTGAAGCTTTCTTT.

This chain links TRBV2 with TRBJ1-3; no clear D gene. The V gene's germline CDR1 is SNHLY and CDR2 FYNNEI. V was pared by 7 bases and J by 0 bases, with 4 bases between. This CDR3 has 12 residues. The DNA of the CDR3 is TGTGCCAGCATAGCCTCTGGAAACACCATATATTTT. Amino acid sequence: CASIASGNTIYF. Full variable domain (missing parts from reference TRBV2 and TRBJ1-3): EPEVTQTPSHQVTQMGQEVILRCVPISNHLYFYWYRQILGQKVEFLVSFYNNEISEKSEIFDDQFSVERPDGSNFTLKIRSTKLEDSAMYFCASIASGNTIYFGEGSWLTVV.

Here the CDR3 reads CASRYGSQRNQPQHF. CDR3 nucleotide sequence: TGTGCCAGTAGATACGGGTCCCAGCGCAATCAGCCCCAGCATTTT. This rearrangement joins TRBV19 to TRBJ1-5; D is uncertain. CDR1 LNHDA and CDR2 SQIVND come from the germline V gene (reference sequence). CDR3 length: 15 residues. Trimming removed 6 bases from V and 2 bases from J, with 14 bases in between.

This chain connects TRBV7-9 to TRBJ1-3; D gene ambiguous. CDR3 length: 15 residues. The germline gives CDR1 SEHNR, CDR2 FQNEAQ (reference sequence). V gave up 1 base and J gave up 4 bases, with 11 bases separating them. The CDR3 nucleotides are TGTGCCAGCAGCTTAGGGGCGAGAAGAGGAAACACCATATATTTT. It codes for CASSLGARRGNTIYF.

The CDR3 is CASSPSLPNYGYTF. In nucleotides, the CDR3 is TGTGCCAGCAGCCCTTCGCTACCTAACTATGGCTACACCTTC. The chain has TRBV7-9 and TRBJ1-2, with D uncertain. The germline CDR1 and CDR2 sequences are SEHNR and FQNEAQ (reference sequence). V shed 5 bases and J shed 0 bases, with 10 bases lying between them. The CDR3 has 14 amino acids.

The chain has TRBV28 and TRBJ1-3; D call uncertain. Germline loops: CDR1 MDHEN, CDR2 SYDVKM. The V end lost 5 bases, the J end lost 0 bases, and 11 bases lay between the germline ends. This CDR3 is 15 amino acids long. The CDR3 spells CASSARPHSGNTIYF. DNA of the CDR3: TGTGCCAGCAGTGCCAGGCCCCACTCTGGAAACACCATATATTTT.

This clone occurred once. The CDR3, as DNA: TGTGCCAGCAGCTTGCGGGGGACAGGTTCGGATGAGCAGTACTTC. Translated, it gives CASSLRGTGSDEQYF. The chain couples TRBV11-2 to TRBJ2-7; possibly TRBD1 for D (8 bases). The V gene lost 3 bases and the J gene lost 7 bases, with 19 bases spanning the gap. The CDR3 spans 15 residues. CDR1 and CDR2 (germline): SGHAT, FQNNGV.

The chain's CDR3 is CASSQERRGFYGYTF. CDR3 in DNA: TGCGCCAGCAGCCAAGAACGGCGAGGATTTTATGGCTACACCTTC. This chain uses TRBV4-3 with TRBJ1-2; D is unclear. V was clipped by 0 bases and J by 5 bases, with 13 bases between them. Looked up from germline, CDR1 is LGHNA and CDR2 is YSLEER. There are 15 residues in the CDR3.

The sample holds a few counts of this clone. The chain combines TRBV18 with TRBJ1-2; D might be TRBD1 (5 bases). Germline CDR1 is KGHSH and CDR2 is LQKENI. The ends were cut back, 2 bases at V and 7 bases at J, with 14 bases in the middle. The CDR3 consists of 14 residues. CDR3 coding DNA: TGTGCCAGCTCACCATGGGGGGAATTCGGTGGCTACACCTTC. Translation gives CASSPWGEFGGYTF.

V and J are TRBV11-2 and TRBJ1-2; D possibly corresponds to TRBD1 (6 bases). Germline CDR1 is SGHAT and CDR2 is FQNNGV. V was shortened by 2 bases and J by 8 bases, with 15 bases between the two germline ends. The CDR3 runs to 14 residues. The CDR3 reads CASSLSRGADGYTF. CDR3 in DNA: TGTGCCAGCAGCTTATCCCGGGGGGCCGACGGCTACACCTTC.

The chain couples TRBV5-1 to TRBJ2-1, with D unresolved. V gave up 3 bases and J gave up 6 bases, with 7 bases separating them. The germline V gene has CDR1 SGHRS and CDR2 YFSETQ. The CDR3 is 12 residues long. This CDR3 is CASSSTSNEQFF. CDR3 sequence (DNA): TGCGCCAGCAGCTCTACATCCAATGAGCAGTTCTTC.

V gene TRBV11-3 combines with J gene TRBJ2-1, with 9 bases matching TRBD1. The CDR3 has 15 residues. CDR1 is SGHNT and CDR2 is YENEEA in the germline V gene. The ends lost 0 bases at V and 10 bases at J; junction bases unmatched: 7. This chain's CDR3 is CASSLESGQGWEQFF. CDR3 coding DNA: TGTGCCAGCAGCTTAGAATCGGGACAGGGATGGGAGCAGTTCTTC.

V and J are TRBV7-2 and TRBJ1-2; D call uncertain. CDR3 length equals 15 residues. Germline V gene lookup returns CDR1 SGHTA and CDR2 FQGNSA. V shed 0 bases and J shed 4 bases, with 12 bases lying between them. The CDR3 here is CASSLARRQTYGYTF. In DNA, the CDR3 is TGTGCCAGCAGCTTAGCGCGGAGACAAACCTATGGCTACACCTTC. Complete variable domain (other parts from reference TRBV7-2 and TRBJ1-2): GAGVSQSPSNKVTEKGKDVELRCDPISGHTALYWYRQSLGQGLEFLIYFQGNSAPDKSGLPSDRFSAERTGGSVSTLTIQRTQQEDSAVYLCASSLARRQTYGYTFGSGTRLTVV.

The chain has TRBV24-1 and TRBJ2-2; the D gene could be TRBD1 or TRBD2 (7 bases each). This CDR3 has 15 residues. The ends were cut back, 6 bases at V and 3 bases at J, with 13 bases in the middle. Germline-derived CDR1 and CDR2 are KGHDR and SFDVKD. DNA for the CDR3: TGTGCCACCAGTTGGGGGGGACAGCACACCGGGGAGCTGTTTTTT. It encodes CATSWGGQHTGELFF.

This chain joins TRBV28 and TRBJ1-6; D is perhaps TRBD1 (6 bases). V dropped 3 bases and J dropped 7 bases, with 22 bases sitting between them. Germline CDR1 is MDHEN and CDR2 is SYDVKM. The CDR3 is made up of 18 amino acids. The CDR3 loop is CASSFYLPGGQGNSPLHF. CDR3 nucleotides: TGTGCCAGCAGTTTTTACCTACCCGGGGGGCAGGGGAATTCACCCCTCCACTTT.